This is a list of T cell receptor beta chains from one sample in a study of cytomegalovirus exposure and HLA in healthy donors. Libraries were prepared by immunoSEQ multiplex PCR; TCRdb keeps only in-frame clonotypes and omits some of them. The sample has some 210,000 clones; about 83% are singletons. What was sequenced was PBMCs. These receptors originate from a woman in her forties or fifties in good health and CMV-seropositive. CDR3s include the opening cysteine and the closing phenylalanine or tryptophan. Each record gives: V gene, clone size, D gene, J gene, CDR3 protein, CDR3 DNA. A D gene is named only where the DNA matches it firmly. Expanded clones get a size class; other rows say once, few or many, or leave the size out.

V gene: TRBV7-9; clone size: NA; D gene: NA; J gene: TRBJ1-1; CDR3 protein: CASSSGDEAFF; CDR3 DNA: TGTGCCAGCAGCAGCGGAGATGAAGCTTTCTTT
V gene: TRBV29-1; clone size: NA; D gene: NA; J gene: TRBJ1-3; CDR3 protein: CSVEYSTGNTIYF; CDR3 DNA: TGCAGCGTTGAATACAGCACTGGAAACACCATATATTTT
V gene: TRBV6-5; clone size: NA; D gene: TRBD1; J gene: TRBJ1-1; CDR3 protein: CATGGGNTEAFF; CDR3 DNA: TGTGCCACAGGGGGAGGGAACACTGAAGCTTTCTTT
V gene: TRBV27; clone size: NA; D gene: NA; J gene: TRBJ1-5; CDR3 protein: CASSTGSRGNQPQHF; CDR3 DNA: TGTGCCAGCAGTACCGGGTCCCGGGGCAATCAGCCCCAGCATTTT
V gene: TRBV5-1; clone size: NA; D gene: TRBD2; J gene: TRBJ2-5; CDR3 protein: CASSLGGGETQYF; CDR3 DNA: TGCGCCAGCAGCCTCGGGGGGGGTGAGACCCAGTACTTC
V gene: TRBV6-5; clone size: NA; D gene: TRBD2; J gene: TRBJ2-7; CDR3 protein: CASSYLTSGGYEQYF; CDR3 DNA: TGTGCCAGCAGTTACCTGACTAGCGGGGGGTACGAGCAGTACTTC
V gene: TRBV6-5; clone size: NA; D gene: NA; J gene: TRBJ1-2; CDR3 protein: CASSYRPRGGGYGYTF; CDR3 DNA: TGTGCCAGCAGTTACCGCCCGCGGGGGGGTGGCTATGGCTACACCTTC
V gene: TRBV7-7; clone size: few; D gene: NA; J gene: TRBJ1-3; CDR3 protein: CASSPGGPGNTIYF; CDR3 DNA: TGTGCCAGCAGCCCTGGAGGGCCTGGAAACACCATATATTTT
V gene: TRBV6-5; clone size: NA; D gene: TRBD1; J gene: TRBJ1-1; CDR3 protein: CASSPDRDRWTEAFF; CDR3 DNA: TGTGCCAGCAGCCCCGACAGGGACCGGTGGACTGAAGCTTTCTTT
V gene: TRBV6-5; clone size: NA; D gene: TRBD1; J gene: TRBJ2-2; CDR3 protein: CASSYPTGARIGELFF; CDR3 DNA: TGTGCCAGCAGTTACCCCACAGGGGCTCGGATCGGGGAGCTGTTTTTT
V gene: TRBV9; clone size: NA; D gene: NA; J gene: TRBJ2-7; CDR3 protein: CASSVDPTPHEQYF; CDR3 DNA: TGTGCCAGCAGCGTAGACCCTACCCCACACGAGCAGTACTTC
V gene: TRBV2; clone size: NA; D gene: NA; J gene: TRBJ2-5; CDR3 protein: CASSERTGGETQYF; CDR3 DNA: TGTGCCAGCAGTGAAAGGACCGGGGGAGAGACCCAGTACTTC
V gene: TRBV23-1; clone size: few; D gene: TRBD1; J gene: TRBJ1-5; CDR3 protein: CASIIPGQANNQPQHF; CDR3 DNA: TGCGCCAGCATTATTCCGGGACAGGCCAACAATCAGCCCCAGCATTTT
V gene: TRBV7-8; clone size: NA; D gene: NA; J gene: TRBJ1-2; CDR3 protein: CASSLNTGYGYTF; CDR3 DNA: TGTGCCAGCAGCCTTAATACAGGGTACGGCTACACCTTC
V gene: TRBV7-9; clone size: NA; D gene: TRBD1; J gene: TRBJ1-2; CDR3 protein: CASRSDRASGGYTF; CDR3 DNA: TGTGCCAGCAGGTCGGACAGGGCTTCTGGTGGCTACACCTTC
V gene: TRBV15; clone size: NA; D gene: TRBD1; J gene: TRBJ2-7; CDR3 protein: CATSGGQGARYEQYF; CDR3 DNA: TGTGCCACCAGCGGTGGACAGGGGGCTCGCTACGAGCAGTACTTC
V gene: TRBV7-9; clone size: NA; D gene: TRBD1; J gene: TRBJ1-2; CDR3 protein: CASSRIRDRNFDGYTF; CDR3 DNA: TGTGCCAGCAGCCGTATCCGGGACAGAAATTTTGATGGCTACACCTTC
V gene: TRBV9; clone size: NA; D gene: NA; J gene: TRBJ1-2; CDR3 protein: CASKNRAGTF; CDR3 DNA: TGTGCCAGCAAGAACAGGGCCGGCACCTTC
V gene: TRBV30; clone size: NA; D gene: NA; J gene: TRBJ1-5; CDR3 protein: CAWRKGNTNQPQHF; CDR3 DNA: TGTGCCTGGAGGAAGGGGAACACCAATCAGCCCCAGCATTTT
V gene: TRBV7-2; clone size: NA; D gene: NA; J gene: TRBJ1-1; CDR3 protein: CASSPDGENTEAFF; CDR3 DNA: TGTGCCAGCAGTCCGGACGGGGAGAACACTGAAGCTTTCTTT
V gene: TRBV6-1; clone size: NA; D gene: NA; J gene: TRBJ2-2; CDR3 protein: CASSESIAAGELFF; CDR3 DNA: TGTGCCAGCAGTGAATCTATTGCTGCGGGGGAGCTGTTTTTT
V gene: TRBV9; clone size: once; D gene: TRBD2; J gene: TRBJ2-1; CDR3 protein: CASSTTSGSSYNEQFF; CDR3 DNA: TGTGCCAGCAGCACGACTAGCGGAAGCTCCTACAATGAGCAGTTCTTC
V gene: TRBV5-1; clone size: few; D gene: NA; J gene: TRBJ2-5; CDR3 protein: CASSLVAGPETQYF; CDR3 DNA: TGCGCCAGCAGCTTGGTGGCAGGCCCAGAGACCCAGTACTTC
V gene: TRBV6-4; clone size: NA; D gene: NA; J gene: TRBJ1-1; CDR3 protein: CASSPSGQSTEAFF; CDR3 DNA: TGTGCCAGCAGCCCTAGTGGTCAGAGCACTGAAGCTTTCTTT
V gene: TRBV2; clone size: few; D gene: TRBD1; J gene: TRBJ2-7; CDR3 protein: CASSEQGASYEQYF; CDR3 DNA: TGTGCCAGCAGTGAACAGGGGGCGTCCTACGAGCAGTACTTC
V gene: TRBV19; clone size: NA; D gene: TRBD1; J gene: TRBJ1-2; CDR3 protein: CASTGQGEINYGYTF; CDR3 DNA: TGTGCCAGTACCGGACAGGGTGAAATTAACTATGGCTACACCTTC
V gene: TRBV9; clone size: NA; D gene: TRBD2; J gene: TRBJ2-3; CDR3 protein: CASTVGLVTDTQYF; CDR3 DNA: TGTGCCAGCACCGTAGGACTAGTCACAGATACGCAGTATTTT
V gene: TRBV6-4; clone size: NA; D gene: TRBD2; J gene: TRBJ2-5; CDR3 protein: CASSDGLAGGQETQYF; CDR3 DNA: TGTGCCAGCAGTGACGGACTAGCGGGGGGGCAAGAGACCCAGTACTTC
V gene: TRBV5-1; clone size: NA; D gene: NA; J gene: TRBJ2-3; CDR3 protein: CASSLARMDTQYF; CDR3 DNA: TGCGCCAGCAGCTTGGCCCGTATGGATACGCAGTATTTT
V gene: TRBV30; clone size: NA; D gene: NA; J gene: TRBJ1-4; CDR3 protein: CAWVGDTEKLFF; CDR3 DNA: TGTGCCTGGGTCGGGGACACTGAAAAACTGTTTTTT
V gene: TRBV7-3; clone size: NA; D gene: TRBD1; J gene: TRBJ1-1; CDR3 protein: CASSPPGQGMNTEAFF; CDR3 DNA: TGTGCCAGCAGCCCACCGGGACAGGGGATGAACACTGAAGCTTTCTTT
V gene: TRBV28; clone size: once; D gene: NA; J gene: TRBJ2-1; CDR3 protein: CASSLDRYNEQFF; CDR3 DNA: TGTGCCAGCAGTTTGGACAGATACAATGAGCAGTTCTTC
V gene: TRBV4-3; clone size: NA; D gene: TRBD2; J gene: TRBJ2-3; CDR3 protein: CASSQRLAGRTSTDTQYF; CDR3 DNA: TGCGCCAGCAGCCAACGACTAGCGGGGCGCACTAGCACAGATACGCAGTATTTT
V gene: TRBV23-1; clone size: NA; D gene: TRBD1; J gene: TRBJ1-1; CDR3 protein: CASSQSVPATGGEVGTEAFF; CDR3 DNA: TGCGCCAGCAGTCAATCGGTACCCGCAACAGGGGGCGAGGTTGGCACTGAAGCTTTCTTT
V gene: TRBV7-7; clone size: NA; D gene: TRBD1; J gene: TRBJ1-6; CDR3 protein: CASSLGQGGSPLHF; CDR3 DNA: TGTGCCAGCAGCTTAGGACAGGGAGGATCACCCCTCCACTTT
V gene: TRBV14; clone size: NA; D gene: TRBD1; J gene: TRBJ1-2; CDR3 protein: CASSQLDRAGYTF; CDR3 DNA: TGTGCCAGCAGCCAATTGGACAGGGCTGGCTACACCTTC
V gene: TRBV14; clone size: NA; D gene: NA; J gene: TRBJ1-6; CDR3 protein: CASSPRSQGNSPLHF; CDR3 DNA: TGTGCCAGCAGCCCAAGATCACAGGGAAATTCACCCCTCCACTTT
V gene: TRBV7-3; clone size: NA; D gene: TRBD1; J gene: TRBJ2-1; CDR3 protein: CASSNTGVEQFF; CDR3 DNA: TGTGCCAGCAGCAATACAGGGGTTGAGCAGTTCTTC
V gene: TRBV5-4; clone size: NA; D gene: NA; J gene: TRBJ1-1; CDR3 protein: CASSSTPNILTEAFF; CDR3 DNA: TGTGCCAGCAGCAGTACTCCAAATATCTTAACTGAAGCTTTCTTT
V gene: TRBV10-3; clone size: NA; D gene: NA; J gene: TRBJ2-5; CDR3 protein: CAISMDSSQETQYF; CDR3 DNA: TGTGCCATCAGTATGGACAGCTCCCAAGAGACCCAGTACTTC
V gene: TRBV12-5; clone size: NA; D gene: NA; J gene: TRBJ2-7; CDR3 protein: CASGFIKADTYEQYF; CDR3 DNA: TGTGCTAGTGGTTTTATTAAAGCCGATACCTACGAGCAGTACTTC
V gene: TRBV4-1; clone size: NA; D gene: TRBD1; J gene: TRBJ2-4; CDR3 protein: CASSRQTGLPLGIQYF; CDR3 DNA: TGCGCCAGCAGCCGACAGACAGGGCTCCCCTTGGGCATTCAGTACTTC
V gene: TRBV28; clone size: NA; D gene: NA; J gene: TRBJ1-1; CDR3 protein: CASSTGGGGTEAFF; CDR3 DNA: TGTGCCAGCAGTACCGGAGGGGGGGGGACTGAAGCTTTCTTT
V gene: TRBV9; clone size: NA; D gene: NA; J gene: TRBJ2-3; CDR3 protein: CASSVGGLSVTDTQYF; CDR3 DNA: TGTGCCAGCAGCGTGGGGGGACTGTCCGTAACTGATACGCAGTATTTT